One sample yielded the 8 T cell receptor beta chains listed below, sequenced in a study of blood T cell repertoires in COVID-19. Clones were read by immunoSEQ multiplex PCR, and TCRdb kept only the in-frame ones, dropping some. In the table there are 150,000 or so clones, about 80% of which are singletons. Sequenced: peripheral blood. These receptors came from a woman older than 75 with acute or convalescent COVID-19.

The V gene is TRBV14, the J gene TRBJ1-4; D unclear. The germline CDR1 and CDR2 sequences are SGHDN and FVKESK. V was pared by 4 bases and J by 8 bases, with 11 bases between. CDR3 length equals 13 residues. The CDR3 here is CASSPRMAEKLFF. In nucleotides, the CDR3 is TGTGCCAGCAGCCCGCGGATGGCGGAAAAACTGTTTTTT.

CDR3 DNA sequence: TGTGCCAGCAGGTCTCGGACTAGCGTAAAGGATACGCAGTATTTT. Translation gives CASRSRTSVKDTQYF. The V and J genes are TRBV7-3 and TRBJ2-3, with 9 bases fitting TRBD2. This CDR3 has 15 amino acids. With V trimmed by 6 bases and J by 6 bases, 10 bases remained unmatched. CDR1 and CDR2 from the germline V gene are SGHTA and FQGTGA.

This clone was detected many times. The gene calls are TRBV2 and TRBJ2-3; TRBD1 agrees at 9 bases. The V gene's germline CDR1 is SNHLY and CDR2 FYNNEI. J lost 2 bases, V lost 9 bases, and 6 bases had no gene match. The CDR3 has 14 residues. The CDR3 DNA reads TGTGCCAGTTTTGACAGGGGGTTCACAGATACGCAGTATTTT. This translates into CASFDRGFTDTQYF.

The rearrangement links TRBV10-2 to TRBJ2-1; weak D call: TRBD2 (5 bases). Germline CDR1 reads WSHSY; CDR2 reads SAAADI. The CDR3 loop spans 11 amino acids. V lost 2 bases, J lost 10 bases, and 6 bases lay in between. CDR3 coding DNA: TGCGCCAGCAGTGAGGGAGGCGAGCAGTTCTTC. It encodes CASSEGGEQFF.

Written as DNA, the CDR3 is TGTGCCAGCAGCTTAGAGGACAGGGTAAATTCACCCCTCCACTTT. This translates into CASSLEDRVNSPLHF. This sequence joins TRBV5-4 and TRBJ1-6; 8 nucleotides match TRBD1. The CDR3 runs 15 residues. The germline V gene encodes CDR1 SGHNT and CDR2 YYREEE (reference sequence). The J segment lost 7 bases and the V segment lost 2 bases, leaving 5 bases of the junction unmatched.

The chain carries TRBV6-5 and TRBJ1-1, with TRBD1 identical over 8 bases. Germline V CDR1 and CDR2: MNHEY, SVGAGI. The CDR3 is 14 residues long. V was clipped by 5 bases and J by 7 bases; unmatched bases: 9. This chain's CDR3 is CASSRGQAIYEAFF. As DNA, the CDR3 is TGTGCCAGCAGTCGGGGACAGGCGATCTATGAAGCTTTCTTT.

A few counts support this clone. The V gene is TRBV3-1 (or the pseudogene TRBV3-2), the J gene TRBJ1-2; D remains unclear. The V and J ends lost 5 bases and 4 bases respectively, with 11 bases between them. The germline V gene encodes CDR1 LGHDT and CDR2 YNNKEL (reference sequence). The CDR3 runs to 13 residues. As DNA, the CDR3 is TGTGCCAGCAGCGAGAAGGAGTTCTATGGCTACACCTTC. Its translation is CASSEKEFYGYTF.

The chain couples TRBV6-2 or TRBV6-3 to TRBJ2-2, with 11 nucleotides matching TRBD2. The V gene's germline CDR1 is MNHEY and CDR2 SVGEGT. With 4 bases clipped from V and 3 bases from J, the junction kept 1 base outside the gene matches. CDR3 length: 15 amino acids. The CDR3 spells CASSSLAGDTGELFF. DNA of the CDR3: TGTGCCAGCAGTTCACTAGCGGGGGACACCGGGGAGCTGTTTTTT.